The present TCR beta chain was sequenced within a study of sequential checkpoint blockade in melanoma. The assay was immunoSEQ multiplex PCR, and TCRdb's table has in-frame clones only and misses some. The table has about 12,000 clones, 70% to 80% seen once. Per the germline V gene, CDR1 is SNHLY and CDR2 is FYNNEI. The length of the CDR3 is 15 residues. The germline V and J ends were trimmed by 2 bases and 0 bases, with 8 bases remaining between them. Specified treatment: randomized to nivolumab then ipilimumab (arm A) or the reverse (arm B). Here the sequenced sample was CD8+ T cells sorted from blood (inferred from file names), taken from a patient given nivolumab and ipilimumab in sequence. The chain combines TRBV2 with TRBJ1-3; D remains unclear. The receptor was isolated from a human donor with melanoma. CDR3 DNA: TGTGCCAGCAGTGAATACGGTGCCTCTGGAAACACCATATATTTT. Protein: CASSEYGASGNTIYF.